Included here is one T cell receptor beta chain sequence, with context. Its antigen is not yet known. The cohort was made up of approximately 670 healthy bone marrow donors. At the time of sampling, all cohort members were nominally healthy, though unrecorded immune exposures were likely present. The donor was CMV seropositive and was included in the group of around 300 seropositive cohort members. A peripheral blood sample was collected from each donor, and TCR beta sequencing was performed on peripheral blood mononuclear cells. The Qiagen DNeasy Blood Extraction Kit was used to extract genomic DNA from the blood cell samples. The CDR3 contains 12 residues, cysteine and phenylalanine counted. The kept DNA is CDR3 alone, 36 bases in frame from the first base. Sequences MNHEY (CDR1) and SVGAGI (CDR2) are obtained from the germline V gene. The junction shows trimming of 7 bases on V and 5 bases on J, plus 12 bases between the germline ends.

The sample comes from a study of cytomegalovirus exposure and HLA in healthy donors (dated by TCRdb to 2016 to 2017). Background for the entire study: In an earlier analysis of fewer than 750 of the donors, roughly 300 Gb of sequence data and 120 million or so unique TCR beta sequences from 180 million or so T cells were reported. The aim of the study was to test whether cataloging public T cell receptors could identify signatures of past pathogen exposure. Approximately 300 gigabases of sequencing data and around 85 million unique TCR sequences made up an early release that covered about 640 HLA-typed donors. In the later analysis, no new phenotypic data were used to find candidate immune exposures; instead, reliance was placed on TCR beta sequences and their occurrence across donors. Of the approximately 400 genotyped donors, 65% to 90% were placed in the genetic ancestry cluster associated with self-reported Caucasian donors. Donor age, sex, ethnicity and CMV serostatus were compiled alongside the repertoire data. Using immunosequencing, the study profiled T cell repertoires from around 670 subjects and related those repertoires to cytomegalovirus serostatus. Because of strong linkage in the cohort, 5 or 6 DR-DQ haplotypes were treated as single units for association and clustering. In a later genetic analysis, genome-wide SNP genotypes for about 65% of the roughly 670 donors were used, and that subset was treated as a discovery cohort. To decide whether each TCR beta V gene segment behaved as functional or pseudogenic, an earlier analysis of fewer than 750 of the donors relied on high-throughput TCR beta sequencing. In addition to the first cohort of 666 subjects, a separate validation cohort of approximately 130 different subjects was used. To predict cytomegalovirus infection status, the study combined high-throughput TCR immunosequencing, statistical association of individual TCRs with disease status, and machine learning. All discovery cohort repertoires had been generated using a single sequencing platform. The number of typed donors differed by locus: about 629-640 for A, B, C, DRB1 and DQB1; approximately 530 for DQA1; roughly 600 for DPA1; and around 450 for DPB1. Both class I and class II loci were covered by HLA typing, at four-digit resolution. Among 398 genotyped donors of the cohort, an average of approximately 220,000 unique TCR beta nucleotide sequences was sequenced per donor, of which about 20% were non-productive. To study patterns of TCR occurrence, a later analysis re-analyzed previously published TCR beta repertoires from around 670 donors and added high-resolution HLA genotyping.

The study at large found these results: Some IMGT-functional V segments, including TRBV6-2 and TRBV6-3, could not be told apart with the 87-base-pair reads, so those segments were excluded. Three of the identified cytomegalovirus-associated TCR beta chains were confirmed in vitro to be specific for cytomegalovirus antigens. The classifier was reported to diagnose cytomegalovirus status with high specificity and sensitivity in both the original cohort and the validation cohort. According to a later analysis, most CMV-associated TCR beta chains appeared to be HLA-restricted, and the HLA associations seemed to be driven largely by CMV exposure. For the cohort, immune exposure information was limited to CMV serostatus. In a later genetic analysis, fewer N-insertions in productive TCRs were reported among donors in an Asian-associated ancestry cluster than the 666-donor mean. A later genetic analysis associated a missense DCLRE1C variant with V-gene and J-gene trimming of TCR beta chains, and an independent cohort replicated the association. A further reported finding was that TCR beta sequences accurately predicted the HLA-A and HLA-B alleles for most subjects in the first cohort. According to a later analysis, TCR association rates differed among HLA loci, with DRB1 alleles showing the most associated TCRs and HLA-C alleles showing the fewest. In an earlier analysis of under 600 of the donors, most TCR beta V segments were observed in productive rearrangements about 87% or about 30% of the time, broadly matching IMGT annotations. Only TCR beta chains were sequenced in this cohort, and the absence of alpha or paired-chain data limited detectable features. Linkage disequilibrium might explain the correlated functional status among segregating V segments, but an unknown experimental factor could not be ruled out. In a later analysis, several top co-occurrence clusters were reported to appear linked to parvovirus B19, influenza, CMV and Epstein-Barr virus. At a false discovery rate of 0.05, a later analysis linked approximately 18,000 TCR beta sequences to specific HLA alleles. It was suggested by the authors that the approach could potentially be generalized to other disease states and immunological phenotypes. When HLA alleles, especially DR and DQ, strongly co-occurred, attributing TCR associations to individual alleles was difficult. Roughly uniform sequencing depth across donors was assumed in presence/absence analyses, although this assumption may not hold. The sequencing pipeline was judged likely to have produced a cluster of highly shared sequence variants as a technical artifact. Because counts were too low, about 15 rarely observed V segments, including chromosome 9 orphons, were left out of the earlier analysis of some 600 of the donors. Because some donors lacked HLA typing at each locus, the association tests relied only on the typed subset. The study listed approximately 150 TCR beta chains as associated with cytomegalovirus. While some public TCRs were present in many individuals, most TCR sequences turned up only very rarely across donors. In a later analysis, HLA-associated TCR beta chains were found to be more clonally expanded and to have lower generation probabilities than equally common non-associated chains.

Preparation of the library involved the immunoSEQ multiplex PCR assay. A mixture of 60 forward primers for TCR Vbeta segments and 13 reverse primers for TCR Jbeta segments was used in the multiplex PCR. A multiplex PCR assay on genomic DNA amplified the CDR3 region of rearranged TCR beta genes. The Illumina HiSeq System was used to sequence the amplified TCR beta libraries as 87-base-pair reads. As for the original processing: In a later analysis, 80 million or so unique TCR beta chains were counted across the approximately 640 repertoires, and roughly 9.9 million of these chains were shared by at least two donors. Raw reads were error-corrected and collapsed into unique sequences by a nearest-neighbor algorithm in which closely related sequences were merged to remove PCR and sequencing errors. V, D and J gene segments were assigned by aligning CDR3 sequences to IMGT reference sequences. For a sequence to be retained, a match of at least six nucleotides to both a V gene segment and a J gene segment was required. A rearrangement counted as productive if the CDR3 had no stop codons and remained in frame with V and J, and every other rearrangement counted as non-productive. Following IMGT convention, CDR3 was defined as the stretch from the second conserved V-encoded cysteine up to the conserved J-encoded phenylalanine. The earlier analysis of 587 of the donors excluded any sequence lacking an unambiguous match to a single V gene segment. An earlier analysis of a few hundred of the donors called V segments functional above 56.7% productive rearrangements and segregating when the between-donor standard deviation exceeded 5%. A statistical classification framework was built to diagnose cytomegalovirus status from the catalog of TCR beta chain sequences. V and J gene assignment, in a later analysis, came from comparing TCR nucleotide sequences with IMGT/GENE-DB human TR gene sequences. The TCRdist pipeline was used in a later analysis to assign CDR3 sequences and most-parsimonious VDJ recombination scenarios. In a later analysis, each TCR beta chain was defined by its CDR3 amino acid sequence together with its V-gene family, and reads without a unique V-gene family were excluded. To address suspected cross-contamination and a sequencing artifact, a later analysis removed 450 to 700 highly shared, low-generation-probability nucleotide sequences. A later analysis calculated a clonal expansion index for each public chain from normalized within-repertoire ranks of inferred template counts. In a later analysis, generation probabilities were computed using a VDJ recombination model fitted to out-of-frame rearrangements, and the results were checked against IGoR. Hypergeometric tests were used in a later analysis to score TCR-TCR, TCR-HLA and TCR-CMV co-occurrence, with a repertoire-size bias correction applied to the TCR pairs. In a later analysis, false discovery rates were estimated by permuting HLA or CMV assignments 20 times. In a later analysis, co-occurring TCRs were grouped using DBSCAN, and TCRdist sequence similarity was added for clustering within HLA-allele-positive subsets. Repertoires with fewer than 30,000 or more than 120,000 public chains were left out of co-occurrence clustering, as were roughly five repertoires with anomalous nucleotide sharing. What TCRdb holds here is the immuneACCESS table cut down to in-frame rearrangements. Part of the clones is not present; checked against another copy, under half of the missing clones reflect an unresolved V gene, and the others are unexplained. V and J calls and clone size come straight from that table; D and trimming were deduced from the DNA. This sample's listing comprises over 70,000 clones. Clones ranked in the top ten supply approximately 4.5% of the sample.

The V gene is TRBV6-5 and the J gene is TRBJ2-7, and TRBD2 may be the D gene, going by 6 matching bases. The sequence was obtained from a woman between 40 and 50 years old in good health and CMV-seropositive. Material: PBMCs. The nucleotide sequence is TGTGCCAGCACCGGGAGACCACACGAGCAGTACTTC. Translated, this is CASTGRPHEQYF.